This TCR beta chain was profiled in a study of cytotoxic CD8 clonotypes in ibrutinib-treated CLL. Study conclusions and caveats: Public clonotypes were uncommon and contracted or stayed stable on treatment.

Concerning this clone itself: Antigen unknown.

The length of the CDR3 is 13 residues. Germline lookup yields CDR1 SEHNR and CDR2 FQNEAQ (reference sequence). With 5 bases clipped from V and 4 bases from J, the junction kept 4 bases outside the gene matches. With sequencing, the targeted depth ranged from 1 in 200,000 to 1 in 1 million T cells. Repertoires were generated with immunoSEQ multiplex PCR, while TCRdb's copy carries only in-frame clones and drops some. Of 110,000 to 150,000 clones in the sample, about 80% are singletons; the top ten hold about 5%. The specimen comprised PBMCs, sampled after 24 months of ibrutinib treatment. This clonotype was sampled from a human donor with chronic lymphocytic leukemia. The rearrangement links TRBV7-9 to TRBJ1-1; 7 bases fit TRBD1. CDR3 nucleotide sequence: TGTGCCAGCAGCCGACAGGGAACCACTGAAGCTTTCTTT. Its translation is CASSRQGTTEAFF.